The source of this T cell receptor beta chain is a study of CD8 T cells in Susac syndrome. Overall study: Patients with Susac syndrome were therapy-naive, taking corticosteroids, with some also receiving intravenous immunoglobulin, or taking intravenous immunoglobulin alone at the time their blood was drawn.

This CDR3 contains 14 residues. In germline, CDR1 is SGHTA, CDR2 FQGNSA. The V gene lost 5 bases and the J gene lost 4 bases, with 15 bases spanning the gap. After extraction with the RNeasy kit, about 0.5 to 1 ug of the RNA was reverse transcribed using random hexamers. TCRdb processed the immunoSEQ multiplex PCR reads anew with MiXCR; each CDR3 protein has one entry. The sample consists of more than 150,000 distinct CDR3 sequences, around 95% of them appearing once. Patients with Susac syndrome fulfilled recently defined diagnostic criteria for definite or probable disease. FACS was used to enrich TEMRA cells, whereas the CD8+ and CD4+ T cells were obtained by negative isolation.

V and J are TRBV7-2 and TRBJ2-7; D is possibly TRBD1 (6 bases). Sequenced material: CD4+ T cells from PBMCs. This receptor was identified in a human donor with Susac syndrome. CDR3 in amino acids: CASSLRGNPYEQYF. DNA for the CDR3: TGTGCCAGCAGCCTCAGGGGTAATCCATACGAGCAGTACTTC.